The next 29 T cell receptor beta chains were all read from a single sample in a study of preoperative IRX-2 immunotherapy in early breast cancer. The protocol was immunoSEQ multiplex PCR, while the TCRdb copy is restricted to in-frame clones and leaves out a portion. The sample includes approximately 24,000 clones, more than 80% of them seen just once. Indicated treatment: preoperative locoregional IRX-2 cytokine immunotherapy. Here the sequenced sample was tumor tissue, taken after IRX-2 immunotherapy. The receptors here all came from a human donor with breast cancer.

This chain connects TRBV7-9 to TRBJ2-4; D is unclear. The CDR3 runs to 13 residues. The V gene lost 4 bases and the J gene lost 7 bases, with 11 bases spanning the gap. Germline CDR1 SEHNR, CDR2 FQNEAQ (reference sequence). Here the CDR3 reads CASSSGGQNIQYF. CDR3 coding DNA: TGTGCCAGCAGCTCGGGCGGCCAGAACATTCAGTACTTC.

The CDR3 protein is CASSPPGLVGNEQFF. The CDR3, as DNA: TGTGCCAGCAGCCCCCCGGGACTAGTCGGCAATGAGCAGTTCTTC. The J gene is TRBJ2-1, the V gene TRBV28; 8 positions agree with TRBD2. This CDR3 has 15 residues. Germline V gene sequence: CDR1 MDHEN, CDR2 SYDVKM. V shed 6 bases and J 6 bases; nucleotides not matched to a gene: 10.

The genes are TRBV19 and TRBJ2-1; unclear D gene. Trimming took 4 bases from V and 6 from J, leaving 16 bases between them. The CDR3 is 15 residues long. Germline V CDR1 and CDR2: LNHDA, SQIVND (reference sequence). The DNA of the CDR3 is TGTGCCAGTAGTACCTACCCCTTTACGAGCAATGAGCAGTTCTTC. Amino acids: CASSTYPFTSNEQFF. Together with reference TRBV19 and TRBJ2-1, the CDR3 gives the full variable domain: DGGITQSPKYLFRKEGQNVTLSCEQNLNHDAMYWYRQDPGQGLRLIYYSQIVNDFQKGDIAEGYSVSREKKESFPLTVTSAQKNPTAFYLCASSTYPFTSNEQFFGPGTRLTVL.

V usage is TRBV30 and J usage is TRBJ1-4; D possibly corresponds to TRBD1 (5 bases). CDR1 is GTSNPN and CDR2 is SVGIG in the germline V gene (reference sequence). V was pared by 2 bases and J by 7 bases, with 5 bases between. CDR3 length equals 11 residues. The CDR3 here is CAWSQGEKLFF. The CDR3 DNA reads as TGTGCCTGGAGTCAGGGTGAAAAACTGTTTTTT. The variable domain in full, completed from reference TRBV30 and TRBJ1-4, reads SQTIHQWPATLVQPVGSPLSLECTVEGTSNPNLYWYRQAAGRGLQLLFYSVGIGQISSEVPQNLSASRPQDRQFILSSKKLLLSDSGFYLCAWSQGEKLFFGSGTQLSVL.

CDR3 sequence (DNA): TGTGCCAGCAGCTTCGGGGGGCCCGGGGAGCTGTTTTTT. Translating it yields CASSFGGPGELFF. The J gene is TRBJ2-2, the V gene TRBV9; TRBD2 is a possible D gene (7 bases). CDR3 length equals 13 residues. The V end was cut by 4 bases, the J end by 6 bases, with 10 bases between. CDR1 SGDLS and CDR2 YYNGEE come from the germline V gene.

The chain links TRBV19 to TRBJ2-1, with D tentatively TRBD1 or TRBD2 (5 bases each). The length of the CDR3 is 15 residues. Germline V gives CDR1 LNHDA, CDR2 SQIVND (reference sequence). V was cut by 1 base and J by 4 bases, with 11 bases left in between. The CDR3 sequence is CASSIVGTEYNEQFF. CDR3 bases: TGTGCCAGTAGTATAGTTGGGACGGAGTACAATGAGCAGTTCTTC.

The rearrangement links TRBV6-1 to TRBJ1-5, with D perhaps matching TRBD1 (5 bases). From germline, CDR1 is MNHNS and CDR2 SASEGT. The CDR3 length is 14 residues. Trimming stripped 2 bases from V and 6 bases from J, with 11 bases between. The CDR3 sequence is CASSERGKGQPQHF. CDR3 DNA: TGTGCCAGCAGTGAACGGGGGAAAGGTCAGCCCCAGCATTTT.

The V call is TRBV7-8, the J call TRBJ2-1, with D perhaps TRBD2 (5 bases). This CDR3 has 15 amino acids. The V end was cut by 1 base, the J end by 4 bases, with 11 bases between. Looked up from germline, CDR1 is SGHVS and CDR2 is FQNEAQ. CDR3 coding DNA: TGTGCCAGCAGCTTAGTACCGGGAAGATACAATGAGCAGTTCTTC. Its protein product is CASSLVPGRYNEQFF.

V usage is TRBV4-3 and J usage is TRBJ1-1, with D tentatively TRBD1 (6 bases). The V end was cut by 0 bases, the J end by 8 bases, with 10 bases between. The CDR3 is made up of 13 amino acids. Germline CDR1 and CDR2: LGHNA and YSLEER. CDR3 sequence: CASSQDVGGEAFF. DNA of the CDR3: TGCGCCAGCAGCCAAGATGTAGGGGGGGAAGCTTTCTTT.

By share, this clone counts as large. The rearrangement links TRBV13 to TRBJ1-1, with a possible D match to TRBD1 (5 bases). V was clipped by 4 bases and J by 3 bases, with 9 bases between them. CDR1 is PRHDT, CDR2 FYEKMQ, per germline (reference sequence). The CDR3 spans 13 residues. CDR3 amino acids: CASSSLRDTEAFF. CDR3 coding DNA: TGTGCCAGCAGCTCTCTCAGGGACACTGAAGCTTTCTTT.

This clone was observed a single time. The rearrangement joins TRBV11-2 to TRBJ2-3; D remains ambiguous. This CDR3 has 16 amino acids. Trimming removed 1 base at V and 2 bases at J, with 13 bases between. Per germline, CDR1 SGHAT and CDR2 FQNNGV. This CDR3 is CASSLGGSSFTDTQYF. The CDR3 coding sequence is TGTGCCAGCAGCTTAGGGGGATCATCTTTCACAGATACGCAGTATTTT.

The chain combines TRBV19 with TRBJ2-7; a possible D gene is TRBD1 (6 bases). Germline CDR1 is LNHDA and CDR2 is SQIVND (reference sequence). Trimming removed 6 bases from V and 7 bases from J, with 22 bases in between. The CDR3 runs to 15 residues. Written as DNA, the CDR3 is TGTGCCAGTAGAAAACCATCAGGGGACGTGGGGGAGCAGTACTTC. Its protein is CASRKPSGDVGEQYF.

The chain couples TRBV5-6 to TRBJ2-2, with TRBD1 matching 10 bases. The V segment lost 4 bases and the J segment 4 bases; nucleotides outside the gene matches: 4. Germline assignment: CDR1 SGHDT and CDR2 YYEEEE. The CDR3 totals 15 residues. The CDR3 DNA follows: TGTGCCAGCAGCCCTGGACAGGGGGGCACCGGGGAGCTGTTTTTT. Encoded protein: CASSPGQGGTGELFF.

J is TRBJ1-1 and V is TRBV7-2; no definite D call. The CDR3 has 13 residues. V lost 6 bases and J 2 bases, leaving 10 bases between the germline ends. Germline CDR1 and CDR2: SGHTA and FQGNSA. The CDR3 DNA sequence: TGTGCCAGCAGGCTAGCGCGAAACACTGAAGCTTTCTTT. Translated: CASRLARNTEAFF. The whole variable domain, filled in from reference TRBV7-2 and TRBJ1-1, reads GAGVSQSPSNKVTEKGKDVELRCDPISGHTALYWYRQSLGQGLEFLIYFQGNSAPDKSGLPSDRFSAERTGGSVSTLTIQRTQQEDSAVYLCASRLARNTEAFFGQGTRLTVV.

This chain connects TRBV6-4 to TRBJ2-4; TRBD2 is a possible D gene (7 bases). Germline CDR1 is MRHNA and CDR2 is SNTAGT. This CDR3 has 13 residues. Trimming pared 3 bases from V and 8 bases from J, leaving 11 bases between. CDR3 bases: TGTGCCAGCAGTGAGGGGGAGGGGGACATTCAGTACTTC. It translates to CASSEGEGDIQYF.

The chain combines TRBV5-1 with TRBJ2-7; D gene uncertain. The CDR3 totals 12 residues. CDR1 is SGHRS, CDR2 YFSETQ, per germline. The ends were cut back, 1 base at V and 7 bases at J, with 9 bases in the middle. The CDR3 region is CASSLSGVEQYF. DNA for the CDR3: TGCGCCAGCAGCTTGTCTGGGGTTGAGCAGTACTTC.

V gene TRBV2 combines with J gene TRBJ1-2; 7 bases map to TRBD1. The CDR3 covers 12 residues. In germline, CDR1 is SNHLY, CDR2 FYNNEI. Trimming removed 9 bases from V and 7 bases from J; junction bases left unmatched: 8. The CDR3 is CASTTGPGGYTF. The CDR3 bases are TGTGCCAGTACGACAGGGCCCGGTGGCTACACCTTC.

The chain has TRBV19 and TRBJ2-7; weak D call: TRBD2 (5 bases). Trimming removed 7 bases from V and 5 bases from J, with 18 bases in between. Per germline, CDR1 LNHDA and CDR2 SQIVND (reference sequence). The CDR3 totals 14 residues. Here the CDR3 DNA reads TGTGCCAGTACCTTCAGTCTAGCCACCCACGAGCAGTACTTC. It translates to CASTFSLATHEQYF.

V gene TRBV7-9 combines with J gene TRBJ2-5, with D perhaps TRBD1 or TRBD2 (5 bases each). There are 16 residues in the CDR3. Germline V gene lookup returns CDR1 SEHNR and CDR2 FQNEAQ (reference sequence). V dropped 4 bases and J dropped 5 bases, with 20 bases sitting between them. CDR3 amino acids: CASSSGTQASGETQYF. The CDR3 nucleotides are TGTGCCAGCAGCTCAGGGACCCAAGCCTCAGGGGAGACCCAGTACTTC.

The gene calls are TRBV9 and TRBJ2-3; a possible D gene is TRBD2 (5 bases). From germline, CDR1 is SGDLS and CDR2 YYNGEE. CDR3 length equals 15 residues. V was clipped by 3 bases and J by 2 bases, with 13 bases between them. CDR3 loop: CASSASSASTDTQYF. In DNA form, the CDR3 reads TGTGCCAGCAGCGCAAGTAGCGCCTCCACAGATACGCAGTATTTT.

The chain recombines TRBV5-1 with TRBJ1-5, with D tentatively TRBD1 (6 bases). The CDR3 is made up of 14 amino acids. The V gene's germline CDR1 is SGHRS and CDR2 YFSETQ. Trimming left V 0 bases short and J 2 bases short, with 6 bases between. Here the CDR3 DNA reads TGCGCCAGCAGCTTGGCAGGGGGCAATCAGCCCCAGCATTTT. It yields the protein CASSLAGGNQPQHF.

The table lists this clone with a count of one. The chain links TRBV25-1 to TRBJ1-1; D remains ambiguous. V gave up 8 bases and J gave up 0 bases, with 13 bases separating them. Germline-derived CDR1 and CDR2 are MGHDK and SYGVNS. The CDR3 runs 14 residues. CDR3 in amino acids: CASLAPNMNTEAFF. CDR3 bases: TGTGCCAGCCTTGCGCCGAATATGAACACTGAAGCTTTCTTT.

This clone was recorded once. The chain employs TRBV9 and TRBJ2-3; D is unresolved. V dropped 0 bases and J dropped 6 bases, with 5 bases sitting between them. CDR1 is SGDLS, CDR2 YYNGEE, per germline. The CDR3 consists of 12 residues. The CDR3 bases are TGTGCCAGCAGCGTAGTGGGCGATACGCAGTATTTT. Protein: CASSVVGDTQYF.

This clone was picked up a small number of times. The gene calls are TRBV7-8 and TRBJ2-3; perhaps TRBD2 as D (6 bases). There are 14 residues in the CDR3. The germline V gene has CDR1 SGHVS and CDR2 FQNEAQ. V was shortened by 5 bases and J by 2 bases, with 11 bases between the two germline ends. DNA of the CDR3: TGTGCCAGCAGCCCGGGACTGTTCACAGATACGCAGTATTTT. Amino acid sequence: CASSPGLFTDTQYF. Variable domain in full (rest from reference TRBV7-8 and TRBJ2-3): GAGVSQSPRYKVAKRGQDVALRCDPISGHVSLFWYQQALGQGPEFLTYFQNEAQLDKSGLPSDRFFAERPEGSVSTLKIQRTQQEDSAVYLCASSPGLFTDTQYFGPGTRLTVL.

V usage is TRBV2 and J usage is TRBJ1-5; D not certain. The CDR3 sequence is 15 residues long. V was trimmed by 0 bases and J by 7 bases, leaving 13 bases between them. CDR1 is SNHLY, CDR2 FYNNEI, per germline. The CDR3 region has the DNA TGTGCCAGCAGTGAAGCTGCTGGGGTTAGGCAGCCCCAGCATTTT. This codes for CASSEAAGVRQPQHF.

CDR3 residues: CASSQASGVGKEQFF. CDR3 nucleotides: TGTGCCAGCAGCCAAGCTAGCGGGGTCGGGAAGGAGCAGTTCTTC. The V gene is TRBV4-2, the J gene TRBJ2-1; 9 nucleotides line up with TRBD2. The CDR3 totals 15 residues. With V trimmed by 1 base and J by 10 bases, 8 bases remained unmatched. Germline CDR1 LGHNA, CDR2 YNFKEQ.

The CDR3 DNA follows: TGTGCCAGCAGCCACTCCTACGAGCAGTACTTC. It codes for CASSHSYEQYF. The J gene is TRBJ2-7, the V gene TRBV28, with no clear D. Germline-derived CDR1 and CDR2 are MDHEN and SYDVKM. Trimming removed 6 bases from V and 0 bases from J, with 3 bases in between. The CDR3 has 11 residues.

The CDR3 region has the DNA TGTGCCAGCAGCTTAGTCCTCTATGGCTACACCTTC. Translating gives CASSLVLYGYTF. The chain uses TRBV7-9 and TRBJ1-2; D is unresolved. CDR3 length: 12 amino acids. Per the germline V gene, CDR1 is SEHNR and CDR2 is FQNEAQ (reference sequence). V lost 1 base, J lost 4 bases, and 4 bases lay in between.

The rearrangement joins TRBV13 to TRBJ1-1; 8 bases are a match to TRBD1. Germline V gives CDR1 PRHDT, CDR2 FYEKMQ (reference sequence). Trimming removed 3 bases from V and 8 bases from J; junction bases left unmatched: 2. CDR3 size: 12 residues. CDR3 sequence reads: CASSFRDREAFF. The CDR3 DNA reads TGTGCCAGCAGCTTCCGGGACAGGGAAGCTTTCTTT.